This T cell receptor (beta chain) appears in the sequencing data of a study of T cell changes during pregnancy in multiple sclerosis. Sequencing was performed with immunoSEQ multiplex PCR; in TCRdb, only in-frame clones are kept and a portion is missing. The sample includes about 52,000 clones, approximately 92% seen only once; the top ten take about 0.37%. The CDR3 sequence is 15 residues long. Germline V gives CDR1 SGHRS, CDR2 YFSETQ. The V gene end was trimmed by 5 bases and the J gene end by 8 bases; junction bases not matched to a gene: 9. This sequence was found in a female donor with multiple sclerosis, enrolled in a pregnancy study. The gene calls are TRBV5-1 and TRBJ1-4; 10 positions match TRBD1. The source was CD4+ T cells from peripheral blood mononuclear cells, collected before pregnancy. In DNA form, the CDR3 reads TGCGCCAGCAGTACGACCGGGACAGGGGACGAAAAACTGTTTTTT. This encodes CASSTTGTGDEKLFF.